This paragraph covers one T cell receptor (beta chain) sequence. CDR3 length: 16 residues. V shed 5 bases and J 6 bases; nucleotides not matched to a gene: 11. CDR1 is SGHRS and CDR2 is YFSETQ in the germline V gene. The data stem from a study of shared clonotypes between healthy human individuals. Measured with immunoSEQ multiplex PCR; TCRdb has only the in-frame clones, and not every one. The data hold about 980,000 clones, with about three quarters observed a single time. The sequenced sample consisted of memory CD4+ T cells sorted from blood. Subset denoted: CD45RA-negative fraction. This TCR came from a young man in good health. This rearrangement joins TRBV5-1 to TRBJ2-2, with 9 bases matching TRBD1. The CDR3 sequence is CASRSTGQGKAGELFF. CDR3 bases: TGCGCCAGCAGAAGTACGGGACAGGGAAAGGCCGGGGAGCTGTTTTTT. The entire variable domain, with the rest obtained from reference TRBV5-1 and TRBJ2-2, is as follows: KAGVTQTPRYLIKTRGQQVTLSCSPISGHRSVSWYQQTPGQGLQFLFEYFSETQRNKGNFPGRFSGRQFSNSRSEMNVSTLELGDSALYLCASRSTGQGKAGELFFGEGSRLTVL.